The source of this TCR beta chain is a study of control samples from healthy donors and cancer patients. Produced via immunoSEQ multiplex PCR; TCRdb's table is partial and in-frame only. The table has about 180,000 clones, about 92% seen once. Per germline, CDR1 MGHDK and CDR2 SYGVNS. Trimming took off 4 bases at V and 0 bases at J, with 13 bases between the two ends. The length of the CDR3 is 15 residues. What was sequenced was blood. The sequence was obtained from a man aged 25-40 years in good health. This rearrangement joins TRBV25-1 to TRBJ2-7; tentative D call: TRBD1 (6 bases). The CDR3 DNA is TGTGCCAGCAGTGGGGTAGGGGACAACTCCTACGAGCAGTACTTC. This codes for CASSGVGDNSYEQYF.